The T cell receptor (beta chain) under discussion was sequenced for a study of tumor-infiltrating lymphocytes in localized non-small cell lung cancer. Study results and caveats: Not all patients were TCR sequenced, owing to tissue quantity.

This clone turned up a few times. What it binds is not known. Germline V lookup: CDR1 LNHDA, CDR2 SQIVND (reference sequence). The CDR3 totals 17 residues. V was clipped by 3 bases and J by 7 bases, with 22 bases between them. Sequencing used immunoSEQ multiplex PCR; TCRdb keeps in-frame clones, though not all of them. The sample has 11,000 or so clones; 84% are singletons. The sequence derives from a human donor with non-small cell lung cancer. The sample consisted of lung tumor tissue. The rearrangement uses TRBV19 and TRBJ1-5; perhaps TRBD1 as D (6 bases). Here the CDR3 DNA reads TGTGCCAGTAGTATTAGGGGGACCTCGGCGAATCTGCAGCCCCAGCATTTT. Translation: CASSIRGTSANLQPQHF.